This T cell receptor (beta chain) comes out of a study of blood T cell repertoires in COVID-19. Profiled with immunoSEQ multiplex PCR; TCRdb holds only in-frame clones, not every one. The sample includes approximately 14,000 clones, roughly 84% of them seen just once. V trimming: 0 bases; J trimming: 2 bases; junction bases outside the gene matches: 3. This CDR3 is 16 amino acids long. Germline-derived CDR1 and CDR2 are SGHRS and YFSETQ. The origin of this receptor is a human donor in a cohort sampled during active COVID-19. V is TRBV5-1 and J is TRBJ2-1, with 9 bases identical to TRBD1. Sequenced sample: peripheral blood. The CDR3 here is CASSLEGTGTYNEQFF. CDR3 in DNA: TGCGCCAGCAGCTTGGAAGGGACAGGGACCTACAATGAGCAGTTCTTC.